The clone carrying this TCR beta chain appeared a few times. Its antigen is currently unknown. The CDR3 extends over 13 amino acids. From germline, CDR1 is SGDLS and CDR2 YYNGEE. V lost 0 bases and J 2 bases, leaving 5 bases between the germline ends. The source of the sample is a study of CD8 T cells in ankylosing spondylitis. Points from the study as a whole: Disease-associated clones were reportedly significantly overrepresented in matched ankylosing spondylitis synovial fluid.

MiXCR, applied by TCRdb to the 5' RACE reads, yields one record per CDR3 protein. There are about 42,000 distinct CDR3 sequences in the sample; 3.5% to 4% occur only once, and roughly 4% lies in the top ten. The gene calls are TRBV9 and TRBJ2-5; D unclear. The TCR originated in a female donor with ankylosing spondylitis or in good health (not recorded which). The source material was blood, either unsorted or a sorted T cell fraction (not recorded which). The CDR3 sequence: CASSVAKQETQYF. In nucleotides, the CDR3 is TGTGCCAGCAGCGTAGCCAAACAAGAGACCCAGTACTTC.